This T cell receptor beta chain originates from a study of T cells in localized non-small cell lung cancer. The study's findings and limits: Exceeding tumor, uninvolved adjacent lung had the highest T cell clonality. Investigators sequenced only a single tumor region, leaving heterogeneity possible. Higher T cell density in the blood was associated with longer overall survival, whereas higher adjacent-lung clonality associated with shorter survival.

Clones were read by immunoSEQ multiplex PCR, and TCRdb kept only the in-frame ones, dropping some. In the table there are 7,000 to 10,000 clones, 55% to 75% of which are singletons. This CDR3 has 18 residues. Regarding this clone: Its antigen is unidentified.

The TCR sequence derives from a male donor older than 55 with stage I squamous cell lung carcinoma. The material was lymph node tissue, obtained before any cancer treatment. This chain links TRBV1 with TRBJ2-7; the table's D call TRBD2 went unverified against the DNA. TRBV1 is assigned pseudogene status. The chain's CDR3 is CASSHPRRELAAGVEQYF. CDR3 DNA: TGCGCCAGCAGCCACCCAAGGAGGGAGCTAGCGGCAGGGGTCGAGCAGTACTTC.